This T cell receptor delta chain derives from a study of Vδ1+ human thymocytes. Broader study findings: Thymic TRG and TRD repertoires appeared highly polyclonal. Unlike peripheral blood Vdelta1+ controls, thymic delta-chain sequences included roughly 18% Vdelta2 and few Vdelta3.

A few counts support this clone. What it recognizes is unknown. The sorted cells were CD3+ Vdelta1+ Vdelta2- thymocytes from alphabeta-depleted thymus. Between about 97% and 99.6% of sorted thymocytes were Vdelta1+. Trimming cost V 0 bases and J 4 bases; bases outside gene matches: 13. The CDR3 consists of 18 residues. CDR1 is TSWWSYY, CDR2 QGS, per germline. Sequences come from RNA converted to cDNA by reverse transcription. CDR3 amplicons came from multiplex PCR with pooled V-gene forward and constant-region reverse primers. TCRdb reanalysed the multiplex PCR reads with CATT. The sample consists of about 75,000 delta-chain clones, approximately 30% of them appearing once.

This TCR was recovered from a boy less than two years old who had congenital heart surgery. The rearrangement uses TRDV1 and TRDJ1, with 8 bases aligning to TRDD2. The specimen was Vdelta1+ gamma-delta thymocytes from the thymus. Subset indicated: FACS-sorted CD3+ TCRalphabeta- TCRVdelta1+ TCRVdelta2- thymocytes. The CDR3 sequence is CALGELSSYVAGDDKLIF. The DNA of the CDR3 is TGTGCTCTTGGGGAACTGTCTTCCTACGTAGCGGGAGACGATAAACTCATCTTT.